The rows below give T cell receptor beta chains drawn from one sample of a study of metastatic and nonmetastatic thyroid tumors. Through MiXCR, TCRdb re-clonotyped the PCR reads. Seen here are about 19,000 clones, 22% observed once, and the top ten hold 10%. What was sequenced was tumor tissue. Source of these receptors: a male donor with papillary thyroid cancer or a benign thyroid nodule (not recorded which). Some clones in this sample may be carry-over from other donors' samples. CDR3s include the opening cysteine and the closing phenylalanine or tryptophan. A D gene is named only where the DNA matches it firmly. Part of the rows lack a size; the others show once, few, many or a class for expanded clones.

clone size: NA; D gene: NA; J gene: TRBJ2-7; V gene: TRBV11-2; CDR3 DNA: TGTGCCAGCAGCAAAGGTTTTGGGGGAGTCCACTACGAGCAGTACTTC; CDR3 protein: CASSKGFGGVHYEQYF
clone size: NA; D gene: TRBD2; J gene: TRBJ2-1; V gene: TRBV6-6; CDR3 DNA: TGTGCCAGCAGTCCCTACTATAGCGGGAGACAGGTGTTGGAGCAGTTCTTC; CDR3 protein: CASSPYYSGRQVLEQFF
clone size: many; D gene: TRBD2; J gene: TRBJ2-1; V gene: TRBV11-2; CDR3 DNA: TGTGCCAGCAGCCAAACTAGCGGGAGTGGCAATGAGCAGTTCTTC; CDR3 protein: CASSQTSGSGNEQFF
clone size: large; D gene: TRBD2; J gene: TRBJ2-7; V gene: TRBV11-2; CDR3 DNA: TGTGCCAGTCACCAACTAGCGGGATATTACGAGCAGTACTTC; CDR3 protein: CASHQLAGYYEQYF
clone size: many; D gene: NA; J gene: TRBJ1-1; V gene: TRBV11-3; CDR3 DNA: TGTGCCAGCAGCTTAGCTGACAGGACAAGTGAAGCTTTCTTT; CDR3 protein: CASSLADRTSEAFF
clone size: many; D gene: NA; J gene: TRBJ1-3; V gene: TRBV20-1; CDR3 DNA: TGCAGTGCTAGCTCCGGGACAACTGGAAACACCATATATTTT; CDR3 protein: CSASSGTTGNTIYF
clone size: many; D gene: NA; J gene: TRBJ2-1; V gene: TRBV2; CDR3 DNA: TGTGCCAGCAGTGAGTGGAATGAGCAGTTCTTC; CDR3 protein: CASSEWNEQFF
clone size: medium-sized; D gene: TRBD1; J gene: TRBJ1-1; V gene: TRBV9; CDR3 DNA: TGTGCCAGCAGCGTAGAAGCACAGGGGGCGTTTGCTGAAGCTTTCTTT; CDR3 protein: CASSVEAQGAFAEAFF
clone size: many; D gene: NA; J gene: TRBJ2-2; V gene: TRBV3-1; CDR3 DNA: TGTGCCAGCAGCCAAGTCAGTAACGGGGAGCTGTTTTTT; CDR3 protein: CASSQVSNGELFF
clone size: medium-sized; D gene: TRBD2; J gene: TRBJ2-3; V gene: TRBV6-2/TRBV6-3; CDR3 DNA: TGTGCCAGCGGGGAGGGGACAGATACGCAGTATTTT; CDR3 protein: CASGEGTDTQYF